The clone carrying this T cell receptor beta chain was counted only a few times. Its antigen is undetermined. The data were taken from a study of T cells in Graves' hyperthyroidism and ophthalmopathy. Participants, patients aged 18 to 65, had newly diagnosed hyperthyroidism with a duration under 2 months. Study-level points and caveats: In the analysis, a 13 V-J model separated ophthalmopathy from stable hyperthyroidism. Ophthalmopathy onset followed model prediction by a median about six months.

Germline V gene lookup returns CDR1 MDHEN and CDR2 SYDVKM. Trimming cost V 3 bases and J 10 bases, with 7 bases left between them. The CDR3 totals 12 residues. TCR beta CDR3 sequences were amplified from RNA transcripts. The HTBI primer set served for first-round RT-PCR of the TCR CDR3. A single record per CDR3 protein comes from TCRdb applying MiXCR to the multiplex PCR reads. This table has nearly 750,000 distinct CDR3 sequences, under 45% appearing once. Sequencing was performed on blood. The chain carries TRBV28 and TRBJ1-6; no firm D call. The TCR comes from a woman aged 40 to 55 with Graves' hyperthyroidism. The CDR3 spells CASSLIESPLHF. The CDR3 DNA is TGTGCCAGCAGTTTGATCGAGTCACCCCTCCACTTT.